The T cell receptor beta chain described here comes from a study of blood T cell repertoires in COVID-19. This CDR3 is built from 17 residues. The V gene's germline CDR1 is SGHRS and CDR2 YFSETQ. The V gene lost 2 bases and the J gene lost 0 bases, with 17 bases spanning the gap. Sequenced by immunoSEQ multiplex PCR; TCRdb stores in-frame clones only, minus some. This sample has some 260,000 clones; about nine tenths occur once, and the top ten carry more than 1.5%. This clone was picked up one time. Sequencing used PBMCs or T cells enriched from blood (not recorded which). The chain couples TRBV5-1 to TRBJ2-5, with D perhaps matching TRBD1 (7 bases). The sequence was collected from a man in his forties who had recovered from COVID-19. CDR3 bases: TGCGCCAGCAGCTTTCGGCCAGGGGGGTGGTACCAAGAGACCCAGTACTTC. Residues: CASSFRPGGWYQETQYF. Supplemented by reference TRBV5-1 and TRBJ2-5, the full variable domain reads KAGVTQTPRYLIKTRGQQVTLSCSPISGHRSVSWYQQTPGQGLQFLFEYFSETQRNKGNFPGRFSGRQFSNSRSEMNVSTLELGDSALYLCASSFRPGGWYQETQYFGPGTRLLVL.